The next 18 T cell receptor beta chains were all read from a single sample in a study of OX40 agonist ivuxolimab in advanced cancers. The repertoire was sequenced with immunoSEQ multiplex PCR; TCRdb's copy has only in-frame clones and lacks some. Of about 43,000 clones in the sample, around 85% were seen once. The sequences come from CD4+ or CD8+ T cells sorted from blood, collected in a trial of the OX40 agonist ivuxolimab. The receptors derive from an adult with an advanced solid tumor such as melanoma, head and neck, liver or kidney cancer.

V is TRBV10-3 and J is TRBJ2-7, with 9 positions matching TRBD1. The germline V gene has CDR1 ENHRY and CDR2 SYGVKD. CDR3 length: 16 amino acids. J gave up 5 bases and V 3 bases, and 11 bases lay outside the gene matches. CDR3 nucleotide sequence: TGTGCCATCAGTGATGTCGGTGGGACAGGGTTCCACGAGCAGTACTTC. Protein: CAISDVGGTGFHEQYF.

This clone turned up a few times. The chain joins TRBV7-9 to TRBJ1-2; TRBD1 matches 7 bases. From germline, CDR1 is SEHNR and CDR2 FQNEAQ (reference sequence). The CDR3 is made up of 14 amino acids. Written as DNA, the CDR3 is TGTCCCGACCCCCACAGGGGCTTGAACTATGGCTACACCTTC. Translated, it gives CPDPHRGLNYGYTF.

The chain carries TRBV19 and TRBJ2-7; D remains ambiguous. The CDR3 is made up of 15 amino acids. From germline, CDR1 is LNHDA and CDR2 SQIVND (reference sequence). V was shortened by 1 base and J by 5 bases, with 15 bases between the two germline ends. In DNA, the CDR3 is TGTGCCAGTAGTATAGCTAGGGCTAGTGTTAACGAGCAGTACTTC. This sequence encodes CASSIARASVNEQYF.

The genes are TRBV7-3 and TRBJ2-7, with TRBD2 matching 9 bases. V gave up 5 bases and J gave up 2 bases; unmatched junction bases: 4. The CDR3 totals 14 residues. CDR1 is SGHTA and CDR2 is FQGTGA in the germline V gene. As DNA, the CDR3 is TGTGCCAGCAGCGTTTCTAGCGGGGCCTACGAGCAGTACTTC. Amino acids: CASSVSSGAYEQYF.

The rearrangement links TRBV27 to TRBJ1-5; D gene unclear. Germline CDR1 MNHEY, CDR2 SMNVEV (reference sequence). V lost 3 bases and J 2 bases, leaving 11 bases between the germline ends. This CDR3 is 15 amino acids long. The DNA for the CDR3 is TGTGCCAGCAGTTTCTCTCGCAATGGCAATCAGCCCCAGCATTTT. Translating gives CASSFSRNGNQPQHF.

V is TRBV7-9 and J is TRBJ2-7, with no clear D. This CDR3 spans 14 amino acids. Trimming pared 4 bases from V and 2 bases from J, leaving 12 bases between. Germline V gene lookup returns CDR1 SEHNR and CDR2 FQNEAQ (reference sequence). The CDR3 protein is CASSSDRTAYEQYF. The CDR3, as DNA: TGTGCCAGCAGCTCGGACCGGACCGCCTACGAGCAGTACTTC. The full variable domain, completed using reference TRBV7-9 and TRBJ2-7, is DTGVSQNPRHKITKRGQNVTFRCDPISEHNRLYWYRQTLGQGPEFLTYFQNEAQLEKSRLLSDRFSAERPKGSFSTLEIQRTEQGDSAMYLCASSSDRTAYEQYFGPGTRLTVT.

The rearrangement uses TRBV4-1 and TRBJ2-5, with a weak D call TRBD1 (5 bases). The CDR3 extends over 14 amino acids. Germline loops: CDR1 MGHRA, CDR2 YSYEKL. Deletions cut 1 base from V and 4 bases from J, with 10 bases between. CDR3 bases: TGCGCCAGCAGCCAAGGGGGCAGTGTAGAGACCCAGTACTTC. Protein sequence: CASSQGGSVETQYF.

The rearrangement joins TRBV6-4 to TRBJ2-7, with D possibly being TRBD2 (8 bases). The CDR3 loop spans 15 amino acids. Germline loops: CDR1 MRHNA, CDR2 SNTAGT. Trimming stripped 5 bases from V and 2 bases from J, with 16 bases between. DNA of the CDR3: TGTGCCAGCAGTTTCGGGGGGGACAGTGCCTACGAGCAGTACTTC. It specifies CASSFGGDSAYEQYF.

This chain uses TRBV9 with TRBJ2-3; 8 nucleotides line up with TRBD1. The junction had 6 bases not matched to a gene; V was cut back by 4 bases and J by 2 bases. The length of the CDR3 is 15 residues. In germline, CDR1 is SGDLS, CDR2 YYNGEE. The DNA for the CDR3 is TGTGCCAGCAGCCCAGGGGGCGAGCCCACAGATACGCAGTATTTT. Translating it yields CASSPGGEPTDTQYF.

V gene TRBV5-1 combines with J gene TRBJ2-7; either TRBD1 or TRBD2 may fit D (5 bases each). Germline V gene sequence: CDR1 SGHRS, CDR2 YFSETQ. This CDR3 contains 15 residues. Trimming pared 3 bases from V and 6 bases from J, leaving 19 bases between. Here the CDR3 DNA reads TGCGCCAGCAGCTGGGGTCAGGGAGCTAGTGCCGAGCAGTACTTC. Amino acid sequence: CASSWGQGASAEQYF. Using reference TRBV5-1 and TRBJ2-7 for the parts outside the CDR3, the full variable domain is KAGVTQTPRYLIKTRGQQVTLSCSPISGHRSVSWYQQTPGQGLQFLFEYFSETQRNKGNFPGRFSGRQFSNSRSEMNVSTLELGDSALYLCASSWGQGASAEQYFGPGTRLTVT.

This chain links TRBV6-1 with TRBJ2-1, with D unclear. The V gene's germline CDR1 is MNHNS and CDR2 SASEGT. This CDR3 is 12 amino acids long. V lost 5 bases to trimming and J lost 6 bases, with 8 bases between them. CDR3: CASSTPGNEQFF. The CDR3 DNA reads as TGTGCCAGCAGTACCCCGGGCAATGAGCAGTTCTTC.

This chain joins TRBV7-9 and TRBJ2-7; 14 bases align to TRBD2. V lost 5 bases and J lost 6; bases outside the gene matches: 9. CDR1 is SEHNR, CDR2 FQNEAQ, per germline (reference sequence). This CDR3 region has 16 residues. The DNA for the CDR3 is TGTGCCAGCAGCCAGCCGGGACTAGCGGGAGTGAGCGAGCAGTACTTC. Protein: CASSQPGLAGVSEQYF.

V gene TRBV6-4 combines with J gene TRBJ1-5; TRBD1 matches at 8 bases. Unmatched junction bases numbered 5, after V lost 6 bases and J lost 4 bases. CDR1 is MRHNA, CDR2 SNTAGT, per germline. The CDR3 runs 14 residues. The CDR3: CASRRTGRNQPQHF. The DNA for the CDR3 is TGTGCCAGCAGGCGGACAGGGAGGAATCAGCCCCAGCATTTT.

V gene TRBV5-1 combines with J gene TRBJ2-3; no clear D gene. The CDR3 sequence is 15 residues long. With 3 bases removed from V and 4 bases from J, the gap between germline ends came to 15 bases. The germline gives CDR1 SGHRS, CDR2 YFSETQ. In nucleotides, the CDR3 is TGCGCCAGCAGCTACAACCATGGACCCTCAGATACGCAGTATTTT. Translated, it gives CASSYNHGPSDTQYF.

The genes are TRBV10-1 and TRBJ1-2, with D tentatively TRBD1 (6 bases). The CDR3 consists of 15 residues. The germline V gene encodes CDR1 WNHNN and CDR2 SYGVQD (reference sequence). Trimming cost V 6 bases and J 3 bases, with 17 bases left between them. CDR3 region: CASSLQGRGYYGYTF. For the CDR3, the DNA is TGCGCCAGCAGCCTGCAGGGAAGGGGGTACTATGGCTACACCTTC.

The chain joins TRBV6-1 to TRBJ2-3; 9 bases fit TRBD2. Trimming took 8 bases from V and 5 from J; bases not matched to a gene: 8. Germline lookup yields CDR1 MNHNS and CDR2 SASEGT. This CDR3 is 14 amino acids long. The CDR3: CASERGGAGDTQYF. For the CDR3, the DNA is TGTGCCAGCGAACGCGGGGGGGCAGGAGATACGCAGTATTTT.

This clone was seen a single time. V and J are TRBV4-3 and TRBJ2-1; possibly TRBD2 for D (5 bases). Germline V gene data show CDR1 as LGHNA and CDR2 as YSLEER. The CDR3 consists of 16 residues. V shed 1 base and J shed 4 bases, with 14 bases lying between them. The CDR3 coding sequence is TGCGCCAGCAGCCAAGGGAGGTCAAAAGTATACAATGAGCAGTTCTTC. Translating gives CASSQGRSKVYNEQFF.

V gene TRBV2 combines with J gene TRBJ1-3, with unresolved D. From germline, CDR1 is SNHLY and CDR2 FYNNEI. This CDR3 region has 14 residues. V dropped 3 bases and J dropped 7 bases, with 13 bases sitting between them. CDR3 in DNA: TGTGCCAGCAGTGAGAGAGGGTTGGGGAACACCATATATTTT. Amino acid sequence: CASSERGLGNTIYF. The full variable domain, with the rest looked up from reference TRBV2 and TRBJ1-3, is EPEVTQTPSHQVTQMGQEVILRCVPISNHLYFYWYRQILGQKVEFLVSFYNNEISEKSEIFDDQFSVERPDGSNFTLKIRSTKLEDSAMYFCASSERGLGNTIYFGEGSWLTVV.